The subject of this entry is one TCR beta chain. The data were taken from a study of blood T cell repertoires in COVID-19. Original methodology: How many nucleated cells were present was estimated from reference gene primer amplification. The repertoire was sequenced with immunoSEQ multiplex PCR; TCRdb's copy has only in-frame clones and lacks some. That table supplies the V and J calls and clone size; D and trimming were determined from the DNA. The sample includes roughly 180,000 clones, more than 75% of them seen just once. The sequence was collected from a woman aged 45-65 years with active or convalescent COVID-19. The sample was peripheral blood.

CDR3 sequence: CASSSETSSTDTQYF. The CDR3 DNA follows: TGTGCCAGCAGTTCGGAGACTAGCTCCACAGATACGCAGTATTTT. V gene TRBV2 combines with J gene TRBJ2-3, with 7 bases lining up with TRBD2. With V trimmed by 5 bases and J by 2 bases, 7 bases remained unmatched. Germline CDR1 is SNHLY and CDR2 is FYNNEI. The CDR3 contains 15 residues.